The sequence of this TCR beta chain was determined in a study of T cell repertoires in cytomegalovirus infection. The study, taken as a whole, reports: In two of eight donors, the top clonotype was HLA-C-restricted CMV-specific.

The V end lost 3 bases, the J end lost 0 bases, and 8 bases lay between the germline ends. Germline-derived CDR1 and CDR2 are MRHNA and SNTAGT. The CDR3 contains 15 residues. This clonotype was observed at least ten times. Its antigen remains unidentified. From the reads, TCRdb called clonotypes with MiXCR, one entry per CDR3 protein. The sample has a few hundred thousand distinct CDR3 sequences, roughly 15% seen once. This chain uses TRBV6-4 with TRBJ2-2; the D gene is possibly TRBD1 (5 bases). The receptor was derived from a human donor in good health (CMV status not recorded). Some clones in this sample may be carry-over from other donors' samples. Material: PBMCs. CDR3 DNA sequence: TGTGCCAGCAGTGAGGACACTACGAACACCGGGGAGCTGTTTTTT. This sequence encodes CASSEDTTNTGELFF.